The 21 T cell receptor beta chains below were found in one sample sequenced in a study of beta chain features in type 1 diabetes. What was sequenced were expressed TCRB transcripts, since all of the isolated RNA had been reverse transcribed. The table came from immunoSEQ multiplex PCR; TCRdb's copy has only in-frame clones and leaves some out. The repertoire consists of 680,000 or so clones, with less than 20% occurring once and the leading ten covering about 0.097%. Sequencing was done on a sample of naive CD4+ T cells from blood. The receptors shown here come from a man aged 18 to 30 in good health.

The gene calls are TRBV9 and TRBJ1-2; no definite D call. The CDR3 runs 16 residues. V gave up 0 bases and J gave up 4 bases, with 16 bases separating them. Germline CDR1 and CDR2: SGDLS and YYNGEE. For the CDR3, the DNA is TGTGCCAGCAGCGTAGCTCATGGGGAGATGGCCTATGGCTACACCTTC. Translation gives CASSVAHGEMAYGYTF.

This clone was observed a handful of times. This chain links TRBV7-8 with TRBJ1-5; D is ambiguous. Between the trimmed V and J ends, which lost 1 base and 0 bases, there was a span of 19 bases. Germline values: CDR1 SGHVS, CDR2 FQNEAQ. This CDR3 is 19 amino acids long. The CDR3 DNA sequence: TGTGCCAGCAGCTTAGGGTCTCTCAATGCCTTTGGTAGCAATCAGCCCCAGCATTTT. Protein sequence: CASSLGSLNAFGSNQPQHF.

The rearrangement uses TRBV18 and TRBJ2-7; the match to TRBD2 covers 9 bases. The CDR3 contains 14 residues. Losses at the gene ends were 1 base for V and 4 bases for J; bases not matched to a gene: 2. Germline V gene data show CDR1 as KGHSH and CDR2 as LQKENI. CDR3: CASSPLAGDYEQYF. The DNA for the CDR3 is TGTGCCAGCTCACCACTAGCGGGAGATTACGAGCAGTACTTC.

The chain combines TRBV6-6 with TRBJ2-1; TRBD2 agrees at 12 bases. J gave up 4 bases and V 2 bases, and 0 bases lay outside the gene matches. CDR1 is MNHNY, CDR2 SVGAGI, per germline (reference sequence). The CDR3 consists of 15 residues. This CDR3 reads CASSYGTSGYNEQFF. The CDR3 region has the DNA TGTGCCAGCAGTTACGGGACTAGCGGGTACAATGAGCAGTTCTTC.

The chain links TRBV9 to TRBJ1-3; D is unresolved. Germline CDR1 and CDR2: SGDLS and YYNGEE. This CDR3 contains 15 residues. The V end lost 0 bases, the J end lost 2 bases, and 9 bases lay between the germline ends. The DNA for the CDR3 is TGTGCCAGCAGCGTAGGAGGGATAGCTGGAAACACCATATATTTT. It translates to CASSVGGIAGNTIYF.

The table lists this clone with a few counts. This chain uses TRBV27 with TRBJ1-2, with D maybe TRBD1 (6 bases). Germline lookup yields CDR1 MNHEY and CDR2 SMNVEV (reference sequence). The CDR3 runs to 17 residues. V was cut by 5 bases and J by 4 bases, with 23 bases left in between. CDR3 amino acids: CASSPTGARKSFYGYTF. As DNA, the CDR3 is TGTGCCAGCAGTCCCACGGGGGCACGAAAGTCTTTCTATGGCTACACCTTC.

The CDR3 bases are TGTGCCAGCAGCCTTACTTTAGGACAGGCCAGATACGAGCAGTACTTC. Protein sequence: CASSLTLGQARYEQYF. V and J are TRBV7-8 and TRBJ2-7, with 7 bases that match TRBD1. V lost 5 bases, J lost 4 bases, and 14 bases stayed unmatched. This CDR3 has 16 amino acids. Germline values: CDR1 SGHVS, CDR2 FQNEAQ.

The chain recombines TRBV4-3 with TRBJ1-1, with D hard to call. V lost 1 base and J lost 1, with 13 bases in between. CDR1 is LGHNA, CDR2 YSLEER, per germline. This CDR3 has 16 residues. The CDR3 loop reads CASSQALRLENTEAFF. The CDR3, as DNA: TGCGCCAGCAGCCAAGCTCTCCGTCTGGAGAACACTGAAGCTTTCTTT.

J is TRBJ2-1 and V is TRBV4-3; no clear D. The germline V and J ends were trimmed by 3 bases and 8 bases, with 11 bases remaining between them. Germline V gene lookup returns CDR1 LGHNA and CDR2 YSLEER. This CDR3 comprises 13 residues. CDR3 nucleotides: TGCGCCAGCAGCCACCGACGGTCAGATGAGCAGTTCTTC. Amino acids: CASSHRRSDEQFF.

This chain connects TRBV5-1 to TRBJ2-4; 11 bases align to TRBD2. The CDR3 has 17 amino acids. Germline loops: CDR1 SGHRS, CDR2 YFSETQ. V lost 0 bases to trimming and J lost 2 bases; unmatched junction nucleotides: 4. The CDR3 is CASSLASGGLTKNIQYF. The DNA for the CDR3 is TGCGCCAGCAGCTTGGCTAGCGGGGGGCTAACCAAAAACATTCAGTACTTC.

This chain joins TRBV28 and TRBJ2-7; D might be TRBD1 or TRBD2, each matching 6 bases. V dropped 7 bases and J dropped 3 bases, with 19 bases sitting between them. This CDR3 is 15 amino acids long. From germline, CDR1 is MDHEN and CDR2 SYDVKM. The CDR3, as DNA: TGTGCCAGCAAAAGGGGGGAGCCGGGGTTCTACGAGCAGTACTTC. It encodes CASKRGEPGFYEQYF.

J is TRBJ2-4 and V is TRBV15; no reliable D call. With 6 bases removed from V and 0 bases from J, the gap between germline ends came to 6 bases. Germline values: CDR1 LNHNV, CDR2 YYDKDF (reference sequence). The CDR3 has 13 amino acids. CDR3 amino acids: CATSTVAKNIQYF. CDR3 bases: TGTGCCACCAGTACCGTAGCCAAAAACATTCAGTACTTC.

The chain links TRBV28 to TRBJ2-7; perhaps TRBD2 as D (5 bases). Trimming took 6 bases from V and 6 from J, leaving 9 bases between them. Per germline, CDR1 MDHEN and CDR2 SYDVKM. CDR3 length: 11 residues. As DNA, the CDR3 is TGTGCCAGCAGAAGGGAGTTCGAGCAGTACTTC. Its translation is CASRREFEQYF. Looking up the rest from reference TRBV28 and TRBJ2-7 gives the full variable domain: DVKVTQSSRYLVKRTGEKVFLECVQDMDHENMFWYRQDPGLGLRLIYFSYDVKMKEKGDIPEGYSVSREKKERFSLILESASTNQTSMYLCASRREFEQYFGPGTRLTVT.

CDR3 sequence (DNA): TGTGCCAGCAGCCGGAGGGGGACCTCCTACGAGCAGTACTTC. Its protein product is CASSRRGTSYEQYF. This chain joins TRBV9 and TRBJ2-7; D could derive from TRBD1 or TRBD2 (6 bases each). Per the germline V gene, CDR1 is SGDLS and CDR2 is YYNGEE. The CDR3 covers 14 residues. V lost 4 bases, J lost 0 bases, and 11 bases lay in between. Combining the CDR3 with reference TRBV9 and TRBJ2-7 gives the whole variable domain DSGVTQTPKHLITATGQRVTLRCSPRSGDLSVYWYQQSLDQGLQFLIQYYNGEERAKGNILERFSAQQFPDLHSELNLSSLELGDSALYFCASSRRGTSYEQYFGPGTRLTVT.

The chain joins TRBV28 to TRBJ1-1; D call uncertain. This CDR3 is 11 amino acids long. Germline CDR1 MDHEN, CDR2 SYDVKM. The V end was cut by 5 bases, the J end by 8 bases, with 9 bases between. The CDR3 protein is CASSTLREAFF. The CDR3 region has the DNA TGTGCCAGCAGTACTCTCAGGGAAGCTTTCTTT.

This chain links TRBV27 with TRBJ2-7, with 8 nucleotides matching TRBD2. This CDR3 has 15 amino acids. In germline, CDR1 is MNHEY, CDR2 SMNVEV (reference sequence). V gave up 0 bases and J gave up 2 bases; unmatched junction bases: 3. The CDR3: CASSLSPGGPYEQYF. The CDR3 nucleotides are TGTGCCAGCAGTTTATCTCCGGGAGGGCCCTACGAGCAGTACTTC.

The chain uses TRBV6-6 and TRBJ2-7; no definite D call. This CDR3 spans 16 amino acids. Between the trimmed V and J ends, which lost 0 bases and 1 base, there was a span of 13 bases. Looked up from germline, CDR1 is MNHNY and CDR2 is SVGAGI (reference sequence). CDR3 nucleotides: TGTGCCAGCAGTTACTCGATCACAGCACGTTCCTACGAGCAGTACTTC. It encodes CASSYSITARSYEQYF.

This clone was found a few times. This CDR3 is CASEKGTYRETQYF. CDR3 DNA sequence: TGCGCCAGCGAAAAAGGCACCTACCGAGAGACCCAGTACTTC. The rearrangement links TRBV5-1 to TRBJ2-5, with unresolved D. V dropped 7 bases and J dropped 4 bases, with 17 bases sitting between them. CDR1 SGHRS and CDR2 YFSETQ come from the germline V gene. The CDR3 is 14 amino acids.

This clone was counted a few times. The chain uses TRBV5-1 and TRBJ1-4; D ambiguous. Germline CDR1 is SGHRS and CDR2 is YFSETQ. V was clipped by 1 base and J by 5 bases, with 12 bases between them. The CDR3 is 15 amino acids. CDR3 sequence (DNA): TGCGCCAGCAGCTTGCAGACGGGCGGCAATGAAAAACTGTTTTTT. This translates into CASSLQTGGNEKLFF.

The V and J genes are TRBV7-2 and TRBJ1-1; no clear D gene. V was shortened by 4 bases and J by 0 bases, with 12 bases between the two germline ends. This CDR3 contains 15 residues. Germline CDR1 and CDR2: SGHTA and FQGNSA. CDR3 coding DNA: TGTGCCAGCAGCTCATTCAGAGCAATGAACACTGAAGCTTTCTTT. It codes for CASSSFRAMNTEAFF.

This clone occurred a few times. The chain uses TRBV18 and TRBJ2-3; 7 nucleotides align to TRBD1. V lost 6 bases, J lost 1 base, and 10 bases stayed unmatched. From germline, CDR1 is KGHSH and CDR2 LQKENI. The length of the CDR3 is 16 residues. CDR3 nucleotide sequence: TGTGCCAGCTCGCGAGAGCAGGGGGTAGGCACAGATACGCAGTATTTT. This encodes CASSREQGVGTDTQYF. Full variable domain (rest looked up from reference TRBV18 and TRBJ2-3): NAGVMQNPRHLVRRRGQEARLRCSPMKGHSHVYWYRQLPEEGLKFMVYLQKENIIDESGMPKERFSAEFPKEGPSILRIQQVVRGDSAAYFCASSREQGVGTDTQYFGPGTRLTVL.